Listed below are T cell receptor beta chains from one sample, sequenced in a study of radiotherapy plus CTLA-4 blockade in lung cancer. Data came from immunoSEQ multiplex PCR; TCRdb stores just in-frame clones and leaves some out. This table holds fewer than 55,000 clones, roughly three quarters found once. The input for sequencing was peripheral blood, taken from a patient treated with radiotherapy plus ipilimumab. All receptors come from a human donor with non-small cell lung cancer whose response to radiotherapy plus ipilimumab could not be evaluated. The CDR3 runs from the conserved cysteine through the conserved F or W. Each record gives: V gene, J gene, CDR3 protein.

>TRBV29-1|TRBJ2-7
CSVEEGANSYEQYF
>TRBV28|TRBJ2-3
CASSPTGGAKDTQYF
>TRBV19|TRBJ1-5
CASSLTDSNQPQHF
>TRBV5-6|TRBJ1-3
CASSLGPGVSGNTIYF
>TRBV11-3|TRBJ2-2
CASSPGTVENTGELFF
>TRBV19|TRBJ1-1
CASSIPPGGTEAFF
>TRBV9|TRBJ2-5
CASSVVPSGGQETQYF
>TRBV5-1|TRBJ1-4
CASRESTNEKLFF
>TRBV4-2|TRBJ2-1
CASSPYPTRGGYNEQFF
>TRBV13|TRBJ1-2
CASSYGTAYGYTF
>TRBV6-6|TRBJ2-1
CASSYSLAEDEQFF
>TRBV28|TRBJ2-5
CASSLGTSSKTQYF
>TRBV5-6|TRBJ2-1
CASSLTSGSTNEQFF
>TRBV10-3|TRBJ1-1
CAARGLSNTEAFF
>TRBV18|TRBJ2-5
CASSPRGRGLQETQYF
>TRBV6-5|TRBJ2-7
CATIGLERDEQYF
>TRBV6-1|TRBJ2-1
CASSPGTGVYNEQFF
>TRBV9|TRBJ1-6
CASSVDYLVRYNSPLHF